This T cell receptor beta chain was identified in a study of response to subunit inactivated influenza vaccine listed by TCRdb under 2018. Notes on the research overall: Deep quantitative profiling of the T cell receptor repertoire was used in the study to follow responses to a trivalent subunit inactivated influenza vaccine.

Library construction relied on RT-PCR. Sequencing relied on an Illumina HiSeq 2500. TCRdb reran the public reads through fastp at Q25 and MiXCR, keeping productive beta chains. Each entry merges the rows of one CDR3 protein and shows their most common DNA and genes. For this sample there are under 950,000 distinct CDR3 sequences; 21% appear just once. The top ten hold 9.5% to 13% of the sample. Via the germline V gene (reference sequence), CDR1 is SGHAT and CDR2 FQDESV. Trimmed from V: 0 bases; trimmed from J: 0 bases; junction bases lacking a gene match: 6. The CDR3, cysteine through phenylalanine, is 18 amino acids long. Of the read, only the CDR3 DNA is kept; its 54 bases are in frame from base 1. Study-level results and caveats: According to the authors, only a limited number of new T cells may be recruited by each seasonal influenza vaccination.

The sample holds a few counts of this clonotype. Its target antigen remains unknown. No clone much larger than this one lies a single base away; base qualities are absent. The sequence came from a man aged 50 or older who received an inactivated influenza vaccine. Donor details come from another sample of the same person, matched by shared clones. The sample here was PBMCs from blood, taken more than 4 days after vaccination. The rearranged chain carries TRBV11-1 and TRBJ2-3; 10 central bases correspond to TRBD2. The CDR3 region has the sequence CASSLAGTSVSSTDTQYF. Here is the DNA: TGTGCCAGCAGCTTAGCCGGGACTAGCGTTTCTAGCACAGATACGCAGTATTTT.